A single sample is the source of the 25 T cell receptor beta chains below, sequenced in a study of identical twins. MiXCR was run by TCRdb on the 5' RACE reads, yielding one entry per CDR3 protein. The data show about 240,000 distinct CDR3 sequences, over 9.5% seen once. Sequencing was carried out using memory T cells sorted from blood. Every receptor here comes from a man aged 45-65 years in good health.

This clonotype was seen a few times. The rearrangement joins TRBV7-2 to TRBJ2-1; a weak D match, TRBD1 (6 bases). CDR3 length equals 12 residues. The V gene lost 3 bases and the J gene lost 12 bases, with 12 bases spanning the gap. From germline, CDR1 is SGHTA and CDR2 FQGNSA. The CDR3 DNA sequence: TGTGCCAGCAGCTTCCTCGGGACACGGCAGTTCTTC. This gives the protein CASSFLGTRQFF.

Many counts were recorded for this clonotype. The chain links TRBV4-2 to TRBJ1-3, with TRBD1 matching over 8 bases. Losses at the gene ends were 4 bases for V and 0 bases for J; bases not matched to a gene: 14. Germline lookup yields CDR1 LGHNA and CDR2 YNFKEQ. The CDR3 consists of 19 residues. CDR3 sequence: CASSLLGGTGAASGNTIYF. For the CDR3, the DNA is TGTGCCAGCAGCCTACTGGGGGGGACAGGCGCTGCCTCTGGAAACACCATATATTTT.

Concerning this clonotype itself: A much larger clone differs from this one at a single base, so this may be a read error. J is TRBJ1-6 and V is TRBV3-1; D remains unclear. CDR1 is LGHDT, CDR2 YNNKEL, per germline (reference sequence). The CDR3 has 18 amino acids. The V end was cut by 0 bases, the J end by 0 bases, with 12 bases between. DNA for the CDR3: TGTGCCAGCAGCCAAGAAGCCAGGCGGAGCTCCTATAATTCACCCCTCCACTTT. Encoded protein: CASSQEARRSSYNSPLHF. Full variable domain (missing parts from reference TRBV3-1 and TRBJ1-6): DTAVSQTPKYLVTQMGNDKSIKCEQNLGHDTMYWYKQDSKKFLKIMFSYNNKELIINETVPNRFSPKSPDKAHLNLHINSLELGDSAVYFCASSQEARRSSYNSPLHFGNGTRLTVT.

This clonotype was detected a few times. The chain has TRBV2 and TRBJ1-6; D is uncertain. Germline loops: CDR1 SNHLY, CDR2 FYNNEI. The CDR3 loop spans 14 amino acids. V shed 6 bases and J shed 7 bases, with 13 bases lying between them. The CDR3 here is CASRSWTENSPLHF. CDR3 DNA: TGTGCCAGCAGGTCCTGGACGGAAAATTCACCCCTCCACTTT. The full variable domain, in which reference TRBV2 and TRBJ1-6 provide the parts outside the CDR3, is EPEVTQTPSHQVTQMGQEVILRCVPISNHLYFYWYRQILGQKVEFLVSFYNNEISEKSEIFDDQFSVERPDGSNFTLKIRSTKLEDSAMYFCASRSWTENSPLHFGNGTRLTVT.

The sample holds many counts of this clonotype. The chain employs TRBV4-3 and TRBJ2-1; D is ambiguous. CDR3 length equals 14 residues. In germline, CDR1 is LGHNA, CDR2 YSLEER. Trimming took 0 bases from V and 4 from J, leaving 7 bases between them. DNA for the CDR3: TGCGCCAGCAGCCAAGACGAGCTATACAATGAGCAGTTCTTC. Protein sequence: CASSQDELYNEQFF.

This clonotype was detected only a few times. This chain uses TRBV11-2 with TRBJ1-1; D is unresolved. The CDR3 is 15 residues long. Trimming pared 5 bases from V and 5 bases from J, leaving 18 bases between. Germline CDR1 SGHAT, CDR2 FQNNGV. CDR3 sequence reads: CASSEPKVQWTEAFF. DNA of the CDR3: TGTGCCAGCAGCGAGCCTAAGGTGCAGTGGACTGAAGCTTTCTTT.

The chain carries TRBV6-2 or TRBV6-3 and TRBJ2-4; D possibly corresponds to TRBD1 (5 bases). V was trimmed by 6 bases and J by 1 base, leaving 16 bases between them. Germline assignment: CDR1 MNHEY and CDR2 SVGEGT. The CDR3 covers 16 residues. The CDR3 coding sequence is TGTGCCAGCAGCGGCGGACCTTGGGGCGCCAAAAACATTCAGTACTTC. Its protein is CASSGGPWGAKNIQYF.

This clonotype was detected many times. This sequence joins TRBV7-9 and TRBJ2-2; TRBD2 matches 7 bases. The length of the CDR3 is 16 residues. The germline gives CDR1 SEHNR, CDR2 FQNEAQ (reference sequence). V trimming: 5 bases; J trimming: 4 bases; junction bases outside the gene matches: 10. The CDR3 DNA is TGTGCCAGCAGCCCTCCTAGCGGTGGGGGCACCGGGGAGCTGTTTTTT. Protein: CASSPPSGGGTGELFF.

The J gene is TRBJ1-1, the V gene TRBV6-5; D perhaps matches TRBD1 (5 bases). V lost 1 base and J 6 bases, leaving 12 bases between the germline ends. Germline CDR1 is MNHEY and CDR2 is SVGAGI. This CDR3 is built from 14 residues. CDR3 bases: TGTGCCAGCAGTTACTTGGGACTAAAGTCTGAAGCTTTCTTT. Translation: CASSYLGLKSEAFF.

This clonotype was picked up many times. The CDR3 loop is CSAREGNGYTF. CDR3 nucleotide sequence: TGCAGTGCTAGGGAGGGGAATGGCTACACCTTC. The chain uses TRBV20-1 and TRBJ1-2; D possibly corresponds to TRBD1 (5 bases). Germline CDR1 DFQATT, CDR2 SNEGSKA (reference sequence). The length of the CDR3 is 11 residues. Trimming removed 3 bases from V and 6 bases from J, with 8 bases in between.

This clonotype was detected many times. The V and J genes are TRBV12-3 or TRBV12-4 and TRBJ2-4, with unresolved D. This CDR3 is built from 14 residues. The V end was cut by 5 bases, the J end by 1 base, with 9 bases between. The CDR3 region has the DNA TGTGCCAGCAGTGCCGACCTGGCCAAAAACATTCAGTACTTC. As protein: CASSADLAKNIQYF.

The genes are TRBV2 and TRBJ1-5, with 8 bases lining up with TRBD1. Germline V gives CDR1 SNHLY, CDR2 FYNNEI. Trimming cost V 3 bases and J 6 bases; bases outside gene matches: 10. The CDR3 has 16 residues. The DNA of the CDR3 is TGTGCCAGCAGTGAGAGCCGGCCAGGGGGCACTCAGCCCCAGCATTTT. The encoded protein is CASSESRPGGTQPQHF.

This clonotype was recorded at least ten times. The chain uses TRBV20-1 and TRBJ2-1; TRBD2 matches at 7 bases. V shed 6 bases and J 8 bases; nucleotides not matched to a gene: 19. The CDR3 spans 16 residues. CDR1 and CDR2 (germline): DFQATT, SNEGSKA (reference sequence). CDR3 DNA sequence: TGCAGTGCGAGGGTCTATCGGGGGGTCCCCGCTCATGAGCAGTTCTTC. As protein: CSARVYRGVPAHEQFF.

This clonotype has ten or more counts. This chain uses TRBV20-1 with TRBJ2-3, with 11 bases aligning to TRBD2. CDR3 length: 14 residues. Trimming removed 5 bases from V and 2 bases from J; junction bases left unmatched: 3. CDR1 is DFQATT and CDR2 is SNEGSKA in the germline V gene (reference sequence). The CDR3 is CSAATSGATDTQYF. For the CDR3, the DNA is TGCAGTGCTGCGACTAGCGGGGCCACAGATACGCAGTATTTT.

The chain is built from TRBV10-3 and TRBJ2-7; the D gene is possibly TRBD1 (6 bases). CDR3 size: 14 residues. Germline CDR1 ENHRY, CDR2 SYGVKD. V lost 3 bases and J 2 bases, leaving 11 bases between the germline ends. The CDR3 reads CAISDQGPPYEQYF. Written as DNA, the CDR3 is TGTGCCATCAGTGATCAGGGGCCCCCCTACGAGCAGTACTTC.

This clonotype was observed at least ten times. The rearrangement uses TRBV24-1 and TRBJ1-2, with 7 bases that match TRBD1. Germline trimming cut 4 bases from V and 13 bases from J; bases unmatched to any gene: 8. The CDR3 is 12 amino acids. From germline, CDR1 is KGHDR and CDR2 SFDVKD. The CDR3 bases are TGTGCCACCAGTGAACAGGGGTGGAGGTTCACCTTC. Protein: CATSEQGWRFTF.

In this sample, this clonotype turned up many times. Here the CDR3 DNA reads TGTGCCAGCAGTTACTCGGGACTAGCGGGCGCTGAGCAGTTCTTC. Translating it yields CASSYSGLAGAEQFF. V usage is TRBV6-5 and J usage is TRBJ2-1; TRBD2 matches at 12 bases. V trimming: 0 bases; J trimming: 9 bases; junction bases outside the gene matches: 3. The length of the CDR3 is 15 residues. Per germline, CDR1 MNHEY and CDR2 SVGAGI.

This clonotype turned up a few times. The V gene is TRBV6-4, the J gene TRBJ1-1; D gene ambiguous. The CDR3 runs 13 residues. The V gene's germline CDR1 is MRHNA and CDR2 SNTAGT. Trimming stripped 4 bases from V and 4 bases from J, with 10 bases between. In nucleotides, the CDR3 is TGTGCCAGCAGTGGTTCTGCGGGCACTGAAGCTTTCTTT. As protein: CASSGSAGTEAFF.

This clonotype has at least ten counts. J is TRBJ2-5 and V is TRBV11-2, with a tentative D call TRBD1 (6 bases). Germline assignment: CDR1 SGHAT and CDR2 FQNNGV. This CDR3 has 15 amino acids. V was shortened by 1 base and J by 2 bases, with 11 bases between the two germline ends. CDR3 DNA sequence: TGTGCCAGCAGCTTAGGGTTTGGACAGCAAGAGACCCAGTACTTC. Translation: CASSLGFGQQETQYF.

V gene TRBV3-1 combines with J gene TRBJ2-7; D remains unclear. There are 12 residues in the CDR3. CDR1 and CDR2 (germline): LGHDT, YNNKEL (reference sequence). Trimming stripped 3 bases from V and 6 bases from J, with 9 bases between. The CDR3 protein is CASSQALAEQYF. The CDR3, as DNA: TGTGCCAGCAGCCAGGCCCTTGCCGAGCAGTACTTC.

Only a few counts were recorded for this clonotype. This chain uses TRBV15 with TRBJ1-5, with a tentative D call TRBD1 (5 bases). CDR1 is LNHNV, CDR2 YYDKDF, per germline (reference sequence). The CDR3 sequence is 19 residues long. Trimming removed 0 bases at V and 0 bases at J, with 18 bases between. CDR3 in DNA: TGTGCCACCAGCAGAGATCGAGTTAGGGACCGACCTAGCAATCAGCCCCAGCATTTT. Its protein is CATSRDRVRDRPSNQPQHF.

CDR3 in DNA: TGTGCCAGCAGTTACGCCGCGAGTGGGGGCACTGAAGCTTTCTTT. Residues: CASSYAASGGTEAFF. The chain combines TRBV6-5 with TRBJ1-1; possible D gene TRBD1, 5 bases. V gave up 2 bases and J gave up 4 bases, with 14 bases separating them. Germline loops: CDR1 MNHEY, CDR2 SVGAGI. The CDR3 length is 15 residues.

On this clonotype itself: A much larger clonotype is one base distant, so this may be a read error. This chain links TRBV12-3 or TRBV12-4 with TRBJ2-1, with D maybe TRBD1 (5 bases). V was clipped by 6 bases and J by 4 bases, with 13 bases between them. CDR3 length: 14 amino acids. The CDR3 here is CASRPPTEYNEQFF. In DNA, the CDR3 is TGTGCCAGCAGGCCCCCGACAGAATACAATGAGCAGTTCTTC.

The chain couples TRBV18 to TRBJ2-1; possibly TRBD2 for D (7 bases). The germline V gene encodes CDR1 KGHSH and CDR2 LQKENI. Trimming pared 1 base from V and 5 bases from J, leaving 15 bases between. This CDR3 contains 16 residues. The CDR3 region is CASSPRGGMGNNEQFF. The CDR3 DNA is TGTGCCAGCTCACCACGGGGGGGCATGGGAAACAATGAGCAGTTCTTC.

This clonotype was seen many times. CDR3 residues: CSAPPESYNSPLHF. CDR3 coding DNA: TGCAGTGCTCCCCCGGAGTCCTATAATTCACCCCTCCACTTT. V gene TRBV20-1 combines with J gene TRBJ1-6; the D is unclear. Germline CDR1 DFQATT, CDR2 SNEGSKA (reference sequence). Trimming pared 5 bases from V and 1 base from J, leaving 9 bases between. CDR3 length: 14 residues.